The subject of this entry is one T cell receptor (beta chain). The source of the sample is a study of response to subunit inactivated influenza vaccine. MiXCR, run by TCRdb on the RT-PCR reads, gives a single entry per CDR3 protein. The sample includes hundreds of thousands of distinct CDR3 sequences, about 17% of them seen just once. The J segment lost 7 bases and the V segment lost 4 bases, leaving 7 bases of the junction unmatched. Germline assignment: CDR1 SGHRS and CDR2 YFSETQ. This CDR3 is 14 amino acids long. The sequences come from CD4+ T cells sorted from PBMCs, collected around 25 months after vaccination. The source of this sequence is a man between 50 and 69 years old who received an inactivated influenza vaccine. The chain is built from TRBV5-1 and TRBJ2-1, with 8 bases lining up with TRBD1. The CDR3 DNA reads as TGCGCCAGCAGCCCAAAGGACAGGGCAAATGAGCAGTTCTTC. Amino acids: CASSPKDRANEQFF.